This T cell receptor beta chain stems from a study of identical twins. Broader study findings: Not following the same donors, the study drew its conclusions from cross-sectional statistical analysis. Clonotypes of the beta chain that were abundant in cord blood carried fewer insertions (memory repertoires showed none).

V was clipped by 3 bases and J by 2 bases, with 9 bases between them. CDR1 is MNHNS and CDR2 is SASEGT in the germline V gene. The CDR3 extends over 14 amino acids. MiXCR, applied by TCRdb to the 5' RACE reads, yields one record per CDR3 protein. The sample lists around 960,000 distinct CDR3 sequences, 10% to 15% occurring once. This clonotype has at least ten counts. As yet, its antigen is unknown. These data were also filed under a second study, of yellow fever vaccine responses in identical twins.

What was sequenced was PBMCs. V is TRBV6-1 and J is TRBJ2-3; D is unclear. The clonotype comes from a woman younger than 30 in good health. As DNA, the CDR3 is TGTGCCAGCAGTGATGGCTGGGACACAGATACGCAGTATTTT. Translated: CASSDGWDTDTQYF.